This T cell receptor beta chain emerged from a study of beta chain features in type 1 diabetes. Study observations and caveats: The naive, central memory and Treg TCRB repertoires showed an apparent similarity that was greater among patients than among healthy donors.

As to this clone: Its antigen is unidentified.

All of the isolated RNA was reverse transcribed, so expressed TCRB transcripts were sequenced. Some clones are missing from TCRdb's copy, which holds only in-frame ones; the method was immunoSEQ multiplex PCR. The sample carries roughly 240,000 clones, roughly two thirds recorded once. Germline V gene sequence: CDR1 SQVTM, CDR2 ANQGSEA. Germline trimming cut 2 bases from V and 4 bases from J; bases unmatched to any gene: 11. CDR3 length: 16 amino acids. The source material was naive CD4+ T cells from blood. This TCR was sampled from a man aged 25-40 years in good health. The chain has TRBV29-1 and TRBJ2-4, with 7 bases identical to TRBD2. The CDR3 coding sequence is TGCAGCGTTGAAAAGGGGCGGGGGACCCAGAAAAACATTCAGTACTTC. Protein product: CSVEKGRGTQKNIQYF. Based on the CDR3 plus reference TRBV29-1 and TRBJ2-4, the full variable domain is SAVISQKPSRDICQRGTSLTIQCQVDSQVTMMFWYRQQPGQSLTLIATANQGSEATYESGFVIDKFPISRPNLTFSTLTVSNMSPEDSSIYLCSVEKGRGTQKNIQYFGAGTRLSVL.